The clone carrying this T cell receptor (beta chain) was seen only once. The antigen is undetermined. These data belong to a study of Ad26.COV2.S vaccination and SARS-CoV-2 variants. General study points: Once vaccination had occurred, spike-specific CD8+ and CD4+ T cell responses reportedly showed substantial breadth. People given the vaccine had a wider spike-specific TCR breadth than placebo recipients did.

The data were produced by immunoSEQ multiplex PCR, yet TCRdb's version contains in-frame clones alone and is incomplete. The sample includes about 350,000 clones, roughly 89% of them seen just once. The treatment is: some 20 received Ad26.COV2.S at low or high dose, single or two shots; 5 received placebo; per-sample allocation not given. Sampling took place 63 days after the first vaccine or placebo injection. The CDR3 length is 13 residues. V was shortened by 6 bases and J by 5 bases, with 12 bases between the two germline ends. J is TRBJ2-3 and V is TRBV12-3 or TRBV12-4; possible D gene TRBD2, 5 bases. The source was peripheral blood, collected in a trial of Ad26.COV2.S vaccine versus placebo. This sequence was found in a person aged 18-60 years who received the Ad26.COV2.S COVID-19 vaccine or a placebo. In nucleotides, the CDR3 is TGTGCCAGCAGACCAAGCGGAGGAGATACGCAGTATTTT. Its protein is CASRPSGGDTQYF.